The clone carrying this T cell receptor beta chain was found once. These data belong to a study of blood T cell repertoires in COVID-19. Study information: Samples taken during acute and convalescent COVID-19 were collected in the United States, Italy and Spain. Sources were T cells, B-cell-depleted T cells, or PBMCs; the material itself was cDNA or gDNA.

The Seattle patients joined while their infection was active and were tracked longitudinally afterward. Method: immunoSEQ multiplex PCR; TCRdb's copy keeps in-frame clones and lacks some. This table holds under 150,000 clones, more than 90% found once. Trimming stripped 0 bases from V and 4 bases from J, with 15 bases between. The CDR3 has 17 residues. Looked up from germline, CDR1 is KGHSH and CDR2 is LQKENI. The sequenced material came from peripheral blood. The origin of this receptor is a man in his sixties with COVID-19, enrolled during active disease. The chain uses TRBV18 and TRBJ2-2, with D possibly TRBD1 on 5 matching bases. CDR3 region: CASSPPSARVSTGELFF. CDR3 DNA: TGTGCCAGCTCACCACCTTCGGCCAGGGTGTCCACCGGGGAGCTGTTTTTT.